Listed below are T cell receptor beta chains from one sample, sequenced in a study of cytomegalovirus exposure and HLA in healthy donors. Using immunoSEQ multiplex PCR, the repertoire was profiled, and TCRdb retains in-frame clones only, with some absent. The sample yields some 240,000 clones, over 75% seen once. The sample taken for sequencing was PBMCs. The receptors were sampled from a woman aged 18-35 years in good health and CMV-seropositive. Both conserved end residues are part of each CDR3. A D gene is named only where the DNA matches it firmly. The listing skips clone size in some rows; elsewhere it reads once, few, many or a size class.

TGTGCCAGCTCACCCATACTAGCGGATGGGGGGATCTACGAGCAGTACTTC,CASSPILADGGIYEQYF,TRBJ2-7,.,TRBV18,TRBD2
TGTGCCAGCAGTCAGGGCGCAGATACGCAGTATTTT,CASSQGADTQYF,TRBJ2-3,.,TRBV5-6,.
TGCGCCAGCAGCTTGGCCAAGGGGCTGGGGGAGCAGTACTTC,CASSLAKGLGEQYF,TRBJ2-7,.,TRBV5-1,.
TGTGCCAGCAGTTTTGGGACTAGCGGGGTCTACGAGCAGTACTTC,CASSFGTSGVYEQYF,TRBJ2-7,once,TRBV28,TRBD2
TGTGCCAGCAGTTACTCGGATATAGGGAGTGGTGGCTACACCTTC,CASSYSDIGSGGYTF,TRBJ1-2,.,TRBV6-6,.
TGCGCCAGCAGCTTGGCCCCTTTCCCGAACACTGAAGCTTTCTTT,CASSLAPFPNTEAFF,TRBJ1-1,.,TRBV5-1,.
TGTGCCAGCAGTTCCAGGGTGATTATAGCTAACTATGGCTACACCTTC,CASSSRVIIANYGYTF,TRBJ1-2,few,TRBV7-2,.
TGTGCCAGCAGATTACAGGGCTACGAGCAGTACTTC,CASRLQGYEQYF,TRBJ2-7,.,TRBV6-6,.
TGTGCCAGCAGCTCCGGCCAAGAGACCCAGTACTTC,CASSSGQETQYF,TRBJ2-5,.,TRBV7-9,.
TGTGCCCGAGCAGGATTCAACTATGGCTACACCTTC,CARAGFNYGYTF,TRBJ1-2,few,TRBV30,.
TGTGCCAGCAGTGACTTAGCGGAATCCTACAATGAGCAGTTCTTC,CASSDLAESYNEQFF,TRBJ2-1,.,TRBV6-1,.
TGTGCCACCAGCGGACAGGCAACAGATACGCAGTATTTT,CATSGQATDTQYF,TRBJ2-3,.,TRBV15,TRBD1
TGTGCCATCAGTGAGGGGACTAGTAGGCTCAATGAGCAGTTCTTC,CAISEGTSRLNEQFF,TRBJ2-1,.,TRBV10-3,TRBD2
TGTGCCAGCAGCGAAGAGAGGCTGGCCGGGGAGCTGTTTTTT,CASSEERLAGELFF,TRBJ2-2,.,TRBV9,.
TGTGCCAGCAGCCGGGGACTAGCGGGAGAAGAGACCCAGTACTTC,CASSRGLAGEETQYF,TRBJ2-5,.,TRBV7-8,TRBD2